This TCR beta chain is drawn from a study of T cells in Graves' hyperthyroidism and ophthalmopathy. Germline CDR1 is LGHDT and CDR2 is YNNKEL (reference sequence). The CDR3 extends over 17 amino acids. Trimming at V came to 5 bases and at J to 1 base, leaving 10 bases not matched to a gene. Amplified TCR beta CDR3 regions derived from RNA transcripts. When the TCR CDR3 underwent first-round RT-PCR, the HTBI primer set was used. TCRdb re-called the multiplex PCR reads through MiXCR, storing one row per CDR3 protein. The sample lists some 770,000 distinct CDR3 sequences; approximately 16% were seen once. Diagnoses rested on clinical symptoms, serum thyroxine and TRAb, thyroid ultrasound and orbital computed tomography. There are many counts of this clonotype.

The rearrangement joins TRBV3-1 to TRBJ2-1; TRBD2 aligns across 8 bases. The sample consisted of blood. The sequence was obtained from a man between 18 and 35 years old with Graves' hyperthyroidism. The CDR3 sequence is CASSTRLARISYNEQFF. CDR3 DNA sequence: TGTGCCAGCAGCACTCGACTAGCGCGAATTTCCTACAATGAGCAGTTCTTC.